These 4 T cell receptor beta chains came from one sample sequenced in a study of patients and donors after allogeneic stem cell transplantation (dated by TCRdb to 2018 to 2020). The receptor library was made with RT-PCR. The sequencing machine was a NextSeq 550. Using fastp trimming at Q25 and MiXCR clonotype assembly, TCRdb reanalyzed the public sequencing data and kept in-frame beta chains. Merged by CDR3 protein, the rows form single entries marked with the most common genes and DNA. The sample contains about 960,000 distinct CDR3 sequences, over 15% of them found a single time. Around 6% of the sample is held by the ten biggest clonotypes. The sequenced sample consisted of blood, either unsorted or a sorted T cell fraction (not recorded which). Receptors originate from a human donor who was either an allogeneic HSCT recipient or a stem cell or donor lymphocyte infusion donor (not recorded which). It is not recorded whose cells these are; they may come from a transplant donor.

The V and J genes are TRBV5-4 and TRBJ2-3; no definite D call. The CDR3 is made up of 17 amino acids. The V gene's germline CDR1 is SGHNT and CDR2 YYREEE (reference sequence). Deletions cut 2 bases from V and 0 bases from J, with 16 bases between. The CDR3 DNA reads TGTGCCAGCAGCTTTAGTTTCCAAACACCTAGCACAGATACGCAGTATTTT. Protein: CASSFSFQTPSTDTQYF. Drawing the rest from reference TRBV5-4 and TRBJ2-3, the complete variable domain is ETGVTQSPTHLIKTRGQQVTLRCSSQSGHNTVSWYQQALGQGPQFIFQYYREEENGRGNFPPRFSGLQFPNYSSELNVNALELDDSALYLCASSFSFQTPSTDTQYFGPGTRLTVL.

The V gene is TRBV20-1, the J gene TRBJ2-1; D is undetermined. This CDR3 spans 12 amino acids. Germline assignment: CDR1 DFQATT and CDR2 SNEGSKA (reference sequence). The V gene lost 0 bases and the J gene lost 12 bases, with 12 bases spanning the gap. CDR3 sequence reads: CSAREGSVWQFF. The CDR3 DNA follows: TGCAGTGCTAGAGAGGGATCGGTCTGGCAGTTCTTC.

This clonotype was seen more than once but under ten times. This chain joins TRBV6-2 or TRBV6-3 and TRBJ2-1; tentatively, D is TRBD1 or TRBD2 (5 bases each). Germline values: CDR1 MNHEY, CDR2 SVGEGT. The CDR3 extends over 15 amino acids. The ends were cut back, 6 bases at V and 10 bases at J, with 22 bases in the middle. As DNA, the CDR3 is TGTGCCAGCAGACCCACCGGGACCCCGAGGGAGGAGCAGTTCTTC. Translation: CASRPTGTPREEQFF.

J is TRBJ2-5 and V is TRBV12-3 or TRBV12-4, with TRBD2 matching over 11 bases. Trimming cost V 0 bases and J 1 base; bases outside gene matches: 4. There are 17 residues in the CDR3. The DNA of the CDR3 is TGTGCCAGCAGTTTAGCGCTAGCGGGGGGAACCCAAGAGACCCAGTACTTC. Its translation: CASSLALAGGTQETQYF.